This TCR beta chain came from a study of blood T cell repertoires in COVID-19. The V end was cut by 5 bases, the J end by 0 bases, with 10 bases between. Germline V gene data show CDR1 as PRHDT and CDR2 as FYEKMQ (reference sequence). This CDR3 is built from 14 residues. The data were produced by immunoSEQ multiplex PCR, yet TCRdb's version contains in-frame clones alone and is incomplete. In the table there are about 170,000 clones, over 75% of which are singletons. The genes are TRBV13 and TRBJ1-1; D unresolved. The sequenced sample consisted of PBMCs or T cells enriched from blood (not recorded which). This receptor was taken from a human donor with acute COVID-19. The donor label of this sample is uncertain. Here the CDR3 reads CASSLHTMNTEAFF. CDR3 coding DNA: TGTGCCAGCAGCCTTCATACTATGAACACTGAAGCTTTCTTT.